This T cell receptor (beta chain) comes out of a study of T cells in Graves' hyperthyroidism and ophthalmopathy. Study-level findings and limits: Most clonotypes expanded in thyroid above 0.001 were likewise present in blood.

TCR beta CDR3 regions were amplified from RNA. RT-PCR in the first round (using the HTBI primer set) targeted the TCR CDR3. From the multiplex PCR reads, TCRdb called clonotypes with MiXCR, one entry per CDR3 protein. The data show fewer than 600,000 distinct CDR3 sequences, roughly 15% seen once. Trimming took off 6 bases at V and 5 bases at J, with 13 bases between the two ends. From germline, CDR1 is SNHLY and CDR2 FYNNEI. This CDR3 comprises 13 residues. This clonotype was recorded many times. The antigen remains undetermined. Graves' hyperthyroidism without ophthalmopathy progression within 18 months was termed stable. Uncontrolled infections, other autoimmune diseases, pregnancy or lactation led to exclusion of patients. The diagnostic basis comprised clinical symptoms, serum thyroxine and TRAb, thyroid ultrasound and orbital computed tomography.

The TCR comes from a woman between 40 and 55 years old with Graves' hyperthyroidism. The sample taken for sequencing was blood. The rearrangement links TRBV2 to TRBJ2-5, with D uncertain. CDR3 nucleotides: TGTGCCAGCAGCCCCCCGGGCGCCGAGACCCAGTACTTC. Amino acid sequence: CASSPPGAETQYF.